This TCR beta chain is from a study of control samples from healthy donors and cancer patients (dated by TCRdb to the early 2020s). From cysteine to phenylalanine, the CDR3 is 15 amino acids long. Just CDR3 DNA is preserved here, 45 bases in frame from base 1. With respect to this clone: Its target antigen remains unknown. No base-level quality is on record; no much larger clone is a single base apart.

Library prep was done by the immunoSEQ multiplex PCR assay. The table was pulled from immuneACCESS by TCRdb, which kept in-frame rearrangements only. Such tables lose some clones; where checked, under half of the loss comes from unresolved V genes, and the rest has no known cause. Here the sample has about 170,000 clones; roughly 89% occur a single time. The ten largest clonotypes hold roughly 1.6% of the sample. This chain is built from TRBV21-1 and TRBJ2-5; the D segment call TRBD2 is taken from the table without a DNA check. TRBV21-1 is recorded as a pseudogene. The sequencing sample was made of blood. The clonotype originates from a young woman in good health. The CDR3 has the sequence CASSKENGEEETQYF. The bases are TGTGCCAGCAGCAAAGAAAACGGGGAGGAAGAGACCCAGTACTTC.